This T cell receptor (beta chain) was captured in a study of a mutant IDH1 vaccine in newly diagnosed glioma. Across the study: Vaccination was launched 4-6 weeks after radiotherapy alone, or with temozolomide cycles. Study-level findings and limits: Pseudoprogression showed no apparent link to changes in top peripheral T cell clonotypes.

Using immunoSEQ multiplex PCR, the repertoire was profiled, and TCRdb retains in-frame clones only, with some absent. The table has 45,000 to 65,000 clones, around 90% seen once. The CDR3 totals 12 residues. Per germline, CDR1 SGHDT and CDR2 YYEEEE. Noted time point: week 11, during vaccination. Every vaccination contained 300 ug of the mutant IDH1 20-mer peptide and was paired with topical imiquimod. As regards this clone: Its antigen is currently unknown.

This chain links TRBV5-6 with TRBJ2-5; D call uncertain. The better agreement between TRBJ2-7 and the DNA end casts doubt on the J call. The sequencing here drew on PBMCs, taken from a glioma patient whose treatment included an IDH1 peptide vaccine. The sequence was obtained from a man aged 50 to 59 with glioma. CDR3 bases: TGTGCCAGCAGCCGCTGGGCCTACGAGCAGTACTTC. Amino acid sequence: CASSRWAYEQYF.